A single TCR beta chain is shown here with its context. CDR1 SGDLS and CDR2 YYNGEE come from the germline V gene. The CDR3 sequence is 13 residues long. V gave up 0 bases and J gave up 6 bases, with 9 bases separating them. The data originate from a study of blood T cell repertoires in COVID-19. Across the whole study: Sites in the United States, Italy and Spain provided acute and convalescent COVID-19 samples. T cells, B-cell-depleted T cells, or PBMCs supplied cDNA or gDNA.

Per the original methods: Reference gene primers were amplified, and this amplification served to estimate nucleated cell counts. Clones were sequenced by immunoSEQ multiplex PCR, and TCRdb holds only the in-frame ones, with some missing. Clone size and V and J calls were adopted from that table, with D and trimming inferred from the DNA. The table shows 230,000 or so clones, with around 82% occurring only once. The sequence was obtained from a man over 45 with active or convalescent COVID-19. The chain links TRBV9 to TRBJ1-1; D not certain. Input material: peripheral blood. The CDR3: CASSVGPSAEAFF. The CDR3 DNA sequence: TGTGCCAGCAGCGTAGGTCCGAGCGCTGAAGCTTTCTTT.